Listed below are T cell receptor beta chains from one sample, sequenced in a study of tumor-infiltrating lymphocytes in primary liver carcinoma. TCRdb recomputed calls from the multiplex PCR reads with MiXCR, one row per CDR3 protein. Here the sample spans roughly 53,000 distinct CDR3 sequences, over 70% being singletons. Sequencing was performed on liver tumor tissue from sampling region 2. These receptors came from a man aged 35-49 years with primary liver carcinoma and hepatitis B virus infection. Each CDR3 is given with its conserved first and last residue. The D gene is left open where the match is weak. For some rows the clone size is stated as once, few or many, or as a class when expanded; others skip it.

d_gene: -
v_gene: TRBV6-5
abundance: many
j_gene: TRBJ2-7
CDR3nt: TGTGCCAGCAGCCGCGCGAGCGGCTACGAGCAGTACTTC
CDR3aa: CASSRASGYEQYF

d_gene: -
v_gene: TRBV11-2
abundance: -
j_gene: TRBJ1-1
CDR3nt: TGTACAAGCGCTAGACTAGAGGACACTGAAGCATTCTTT
CDR3aa: CTSARLEDTEAFF

d_gene: -
v_gene: TRBV6-6
abundance: once
j_gene: TRBJ2-1
CDR3nt: TGTGGCACCACCCTCCCCCGGGACAACTACAGTGAGCAGTTCTTC
CDR3aa: CGTTLPRDNYSEQFF

d_gene: -
v_gene: TRBV29-1
abundance: -
j_gene: TRBJ2-1
CDR3nt: TGCAGCGGGTTAACAGGGAAGAAGTTCTTC
CDR3aa: CSGLTGKKFF

d_gene: TRBD1
v_gene: TRBV11-2
abundance: medium-sized
j_gene: TRBJ2-7
CDR3nt: TGTGCCAGCAGCGCCCGGGACAGGGGTTTCTACGAGCAGTACTTC
CDR3aa: CASSARDRGFYEQYF

d_gene: -
v_gene: TRBV12-3/TRBV12-4
abundance: -
j_gene: TRBJ1-3
CDR3nt: TGTGTCGGCAGCGACGGAAACTCTGGAAACACCATATATTTT
CDR3aa: CVGSDGNSGNTIYF

d_gene: TRBD1
v_gene: TRBV28
abundance: -
j_gene: TRBJ1-2
CDR3nt: TGTGCTAGGAGTATAGACAGGGGGGATGGTTACACCTTC
CDR3aa: CARSIDRGDGYTF

d_gene: -
v_gene: TRBV11-3
abundance: few
j_gene: TRBJ2-7
CDR3nt: TGTGCCAGCAGCTTAGTTCCAGACGAGCAGTACTTC
CDR3aa: CASSLVPDEQYF

d_gene: -
v_gene: TRBV5-5
abundance: many
j_gene: TRBJ2-7
CDR3nt: TGTGCCAGCAGCTTCAGGGTCGGGGGACAGAGCTCCTACGAGCAGTACTTC
CDR3aa: CASSFRVGGQSSYEQYF

d_gene: TRBD2
v_gene: TRBV4-1
abundance: once
j_gene: TRBJ2-7
CDR3nt: TGCGCCAGCAGCCCATCAGACGGGCTAGCGGGAGTCGGGCTCGACGAGCAGTACTTC
CDR3aa: CASSPSDGLAGVGLDEQYF

d_gene: -
v_gene: TRBV28
abundance: many
j_gene: TRBJ2-5
CDR3nt: TGTGCCAGCAGTCTGCCGCGTTCAGGGAGGGAGACCCAGTACTTC
CDR3aa: CASSLPRSGRETQYF

d_gene: TRBD2
v_gene: TRBV5-1
abundance: many
j_gene: TRBJ2-1
CDR3nt: TGCGCCAGCAGCTGGACCAGCGGGAGGGGGTACAATGAGCAGTTCTTC
CDR3aa: CASSWTSGRGYNEQFF

d_gene: -
v_gene: TRBV18
abundance: -
j_gene: TRBJ2-3
CDR3nt: TGTGCCAGCTCACCTTCAGGGGCGGGAGATACGCAGTATTTT
CDR3aa: CASSPSGAGDTQYF

d_gene: TRBD1
v_gene: TRBV6-1
abundance: once
j_gene: TRBJ2-5
CDR3nt: TGTGCTTGCAGCAGACAGGGGGTTGAGACCCAGTACTTC
CDR3aa: CACSRQGVETQYF

d_gene: -
v_gene: TRBV11-2
abundance: -
j_gene: TRBJ1-6
CDR3nt: TGTGCCAGTAGCTTACATAGCTCCTATAATTCACCCCTCCACTTC
CDR3aa: CASSLHSSYNSPLHF

d_gene: -
v_gene: TRBV11-1
abundance: -
j_gene: TRBJ2-1
CDR3nt: TGTGCCAGCAGCATGGGCCTGGGACTTCCTACGCATGAGCTGTTCTTC
CDR3aa: CASSMGLGLPTHELFF

d_gene: -
v_gene: TRBV7-9
abundance: many
j_gene: TRBJ2-5
CDR3nt: TGTGCCAGCAGCGCTCAGGGCACCAAAGAGACCCAGTACTTC
CDR3aa: CASSAQGTKETQYF

d_gene: -
v_gene: TRBV4-1
abundance: -
j_gene: TRBJ2-7
CDR3nt: TGCGCAAGCAGCCAAGATTTTAGCGGAAGCTCCTACGAGCAGTGTTTC
CDR3aa: CASSQDFSGSSYEQCF

d_gene: TRBD1
v_gene: TRBV24-1
abundance: -
j_gene: TRBJ2-2
CDR3nt: TGTTCCACCAGTACAACAGGGGGCAACACCGGGGAGCTGTTGTTT
CDR3aa: CSTSTTGGNTGELLF

d_gene: -
v_gene: TRBV11-2
abundance: few
j_gene: TRBJ2-1
CDR3nt: TGTGCCAGCAGCTTAGCTCGAGGCCCGACGAATGAGCAGTTCTTC
CDR3aa: CASSLARGPTNEQFF

d_gene: -
v_gene: TRBV11-2
abundance: -
j_gene: TRBJ2-7
CDR3nt: TGTGCCTTCTGCTTAACTGACACTGCCTACGAGCAGTACTTC
CDR3aa: CAFCLTDTAYEQYF

d_gene: -
v_gene: TRBV11-2
abundance: -
j_gene: TRBJ2-7
CDR3nt: TGTGCCAGCAGCTTAAGTGAGCCAGTGTCGCGGCACTTC
CDR3aa: CASSLSEPVSRHF

d_gene: -
v_gene: TRBV10-3
abundance: many
j_gene: TRBJ2-5
CDR3nt: TGTGCCATCAGTCGAGGGGTCGGGAACCAAGAGACCCAGTACTTC
CDR3aa: CAISRGVGNQETQYF

d_gene: -
v_gene: TRBV6-2/TRBV6-3
abundance: many
j_gene: TRBJ2-3
CDR3nt: TGTGCCAGCAGTCCAGCCTTAAGGTCAGATACGCAGTATTTT
CDR3aa: CASSPALRSDTQYF

d_gene: -
v_gene: TRBV13
abundance: -
j_gene: TRBJ2-1
CDR3nt: TGTGCCGGCAGCTTAGGTGGAGGCAGAGGGTCCTACAATGAGCAGTTCTTC
CDR3aa: CAGSLGGGRGSYNEQFF

d_gene: -
v_gene: TRBV6-1
abundance: -
j_gene: TRBJ2-1
CDR3nt: TGTGCCAGCACCCCGCCAAATGGGTCATACAATGAGCAGTTCTTC
CDR3aa: CASTPPNGSYNEQFF

d_gene: TRBD2
v_gene: TRBV2
abundance: many
j_gene: TRBJ2-7
CDR3nt: TGTGCCAGCAGTGAGGGTACTAGCGGGTTCTCCTACGAGCAGTACTTC
CDR3aa: CASSEGTSGFSYEQYF

d_gene: TRBD2
v_gene: TRBV28
abundance: -
j_gene: TRBJ2-1
CDR3nt: TGTGCCAGCAGTTTAGCCGGACTAGCGAGTAACAATGAGCAGTTCTTC
CDR3aa: CASSLAGLASNNEQFF

d_gene: TRBD2
v_gene: TRBV20-1
abundance: -
j_gene: TRBJ2-5
CDR3nt: TGCAGTGCCGCGCGACTAGCCATGGAGACTCAGTACTTC
CDR3aa: CSAARLAMETQYF

d_gene: TRBD1
v_gene: TRBV5-1
abundance: -
j_gene: TRBJ1-5
CDR3nt: TGCGCCAGCAGTCCCACAGGGGGCGCCAATCAGCCCCAGCATTTT
CDR3aa: CASSPTGGANQPQHF

d_gene: -
v_gene: TRBV10-3
abundance: -
j_gene: TRBJ1-2
CDR3nt: TGTGCCATCAGAGCGGGGGGCTATGGCTACACCTTC
CDR3aa: CAIRAGGYGYTF

d_gene: TRBD2
v_gene: TRBV6-1
abundance: -
j_gene: TRBJ2-7
CDR3nt: TGTGGCAGTCCTGGACTAGCGGCCTACGAGCAGTACTTC
CDR3aa: CGSPGLAAYEQYF

d_gene: TRBD2
v_gene: TRBV9
abundance: -
j_gene: TRBJ2-5
CDR3nt: TGTGCCAGCAGCGTTGGACTAGCGGGGATTCAAGAGACCCAGTACTTC
CDR3aa: CASSVGLAGIQETQYF

d_gene: -
v_gene: TRBV11-2
abundance: -
j_gene: TRBJ2-3
CDR3nt: TGTGCCAGCACCTTAGAGGTACTAGCGTGGACAGATACGCAGTGTTTT
CDR3aa: CASTLEVLAWTDTQCF

d_gene: -
v_gene: TRBV6-1
abundance: many
j_gene: TRBJ2-2
CDR3nt: TGTGCCAGCAGTGAACACGGAGCAGGGGAGCTGTTTTTT
CDR3aa: CASSEHGAGELFF

d_gene: -
v_gene: TRBV11-2
abundance: -
j_gene: TRBJ2-5
CDR3nt: TGTGGCAGCAGGGGGGGGGTCCAAGAGACCCAGTACTTC
CDR3aa: CGSRGGVQETQYF

d_gene: TRBD2
v_gene: TRBV6-5
abundance: -
j_gene: TRBJ2-7
CDR3nt: TGTGCCAGCAGCCTCCTAGGGCTTAACGGGAGGCCGTACGAGCAGCACTTC
CDR3aa: CASSLLGLNGRPYEQHF

d_gene: -
v_gene: TRBV6-5
abundance: -
j_gene: TRBJ2-1
CDR3nt: TGTACAAGCAGTTACTCAGGGCCGGCGGCCAACGTCTACAATGAGCAGTTCTTC
CDR3aa: CTSSYSGPAANVYNEQFF

d_gene: TRBD2
v_gene: TRBV14
abundance: -
j_gene: TRBJ2-1
CDR3nt: TGTGTCAGCAGCCCTCCGGGACCAGCGGGAGAATATGAGCAGTTCTTC
CDR3aa: CVSSPPGPAGEYEQFF

d_gene: TRBD2
v_gene: TRBV11-2
abundance: -
j_gene: TRBJ2-7
CDR3nt: TGTGTCAGCAACTCTTTTTCGCGGGAGGCCTACGAGCAATACTTC
CDR3aa: CVSNSFSREAYEQYF

d_gene: -
v_gene: TRBV20-1
abundance: -
j_gene: TRBJ2-2
CDR3nt: TGCAGTGTCGACATTGCGAACACCGGGGAGCTGTTTTTT
CDR3aa: CSVDIANTGELFF

d_gene: -
v_gene: TRBV10-1
abundance: -
j_gene: TRBJ2-7
CDR3nt: TGCGCCAGCAGTGGTGCTGGCCCAGGTTACGAGCACTACTTC
CDR3aa: CASSGAGPGYEHYF

d_gene: -
v_gene: TRBV21-1
abundance: -
j_gene: TRBJ2-2
CDR3nt: TGTGCCAGCAGCAAAGTTGGACAGACCACCGGGGAGCTGTTTTTT
CDR3aa: CASSKVGQTTGELFF

d_gene: -
v_gene: TRBV6-6
abundance: -
j_gene: TRBJ2-5
CDR3nt: TGTGCCAGCAGCCACGCATACCGGGATAGCGACCGAGGGACCCAGTACTTC
CDR3aa: CASSHAYRDSDRGTQYF

d_gene: -
v_gene: TRBV5-6
abundance: -
j_gene: TRBJ2-4
CDR3nt: TGTGCCAGCAGCTTGTTAGGGGGGTTAGGATACATTCAGTACTTC
CDR3aa: CASSLLGGLGYIQYF

d_gene: TRBD2
v_gene: TRBV7-9
abundance: many
j_gene: TRBJ2-7
CDR3nt: TGTGCCAGCAGCTCGGCGGGAGGAGATTTCGACCCCTACGAGCAGTACTTC
CDR3aa: CASSSAGGDFDPYEQYF

d_gene: -
v_gene: TRBV6-2/TRBV6-3
abundance: -
j_gene: TRBJ2-3
CDR3nt: TGTACCAGCAGTGACCCCACAGTGGGTTACACAGATACGCAGTATTTT
CDR3aa: CTSSDPTVGYTDTQYF

d_gene: -
v_gene: TRBV11-2
abundance: -
j_gene: TRBJ2-3
CDR3nt: TGTGTCAGCAGCCCAGTTCAGGTGCCAGATACGCAGTATTTT
CDR3aa: CVSSPVQVPDTQYF

d_gene: -
v_gene: TRBV28
abundance: many
j_gene: TRBJ2-7
CDR3nt: TGTGCCAGCAGTTTATACAGGGAGGGCTACGAGCAGTACTTC
CDR3aa: CASSLYREGYEQYF

d_gene: -
v_gene: TRBV11-2
abundance: -
j_gene: TRBJ2-3
CDR3nt: TGTGCTGGCAGCACCGGACGGTTTCCCGAGCCCCAGTATTTT
CDR3aa: CAGSTGRFPEPQYF

d_gene: -
v_gene: TRBV10-1
abundance: -
j_gene: TRBJ2-2
CDR3nt: TGCGCCAGCAGTGAGTCATCGCAGTATACCGGGGAGCTGTCTTTT
CDR3aa: CASSESSQYTGELSF

d_gene: -
v_gene: TRBV11-2
abundance: -
j_gene: TRBJ1-2
CDR3nt: TGTGCCAGCAGCTTAGAGGGGAGCTACGGCTACATCTTC
CDR3aa: CASSLEGSYGYIF

d_gene: -
v_gene: TRBV14
abundance: medium-sized
j_gene: TRBJ2-7
CDR3nt: TGTGCCAGCAGGATGGGAGGACTCCTGGAGCAGTACTTC
CDR3aa: CASRMGGLLEQYF

d_gene: TRBD2
v_gene: TRBV11-2
abundance: -
j_gene: TRBJ2-5
CDR3nt: TGTGCCAGCAGCTTAGGATTGGGGAGGCGGGAGACCCTGTACTTC
CDR3aa: CASSLGLGRRETLYF

d_gene: TRBD2
v_gene: TRBV6-5
abundance: -
j_gene: TRBJ2-7
CDR3nt: TGTGCCAGGAGCCTCCTAGGGCTTACCGGGAGGCTGTACGAGCAGTACTTC
CDR3aa: CARSLLGLTGRLYEQYF

d_gene: TRBD1
v_gene: TRBV13
abundance: -
j_gene: TRBJ2-1
CDR3nt: TGTGCCAGCAACTTAAGACAGGGGGGGACCTTC
CDR3aa: CASNLRQGGTF

d_gene: TRBD2
v_gene: TRBV10-2
abundance: -
j_gene: TRBJ2-7
CDR3nt: TGCGCCAGCAGCCATGGACTAGCGGAAGAAGAAGAGCAGTACTTC
CDR3aa: CASSHGLAEEEEQYF